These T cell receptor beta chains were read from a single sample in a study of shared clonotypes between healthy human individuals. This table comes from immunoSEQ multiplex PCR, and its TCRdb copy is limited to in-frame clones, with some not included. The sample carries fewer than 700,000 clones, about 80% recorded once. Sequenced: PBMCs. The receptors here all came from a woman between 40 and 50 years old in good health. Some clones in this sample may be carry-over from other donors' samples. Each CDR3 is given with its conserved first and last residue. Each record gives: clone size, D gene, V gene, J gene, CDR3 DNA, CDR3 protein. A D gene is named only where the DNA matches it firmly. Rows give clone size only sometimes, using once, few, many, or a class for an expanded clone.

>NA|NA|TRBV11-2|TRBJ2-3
TGTGCCAGCAGCTTAGTGTCCACAGATACGCAGTATTTT
CASSLVSTDTQYF
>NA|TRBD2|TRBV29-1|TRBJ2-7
TGCAGCGCCTTTACTAGCGGGAGCTCCTACGAGCAGTACTTC
CSAFTSGSSYEQYF
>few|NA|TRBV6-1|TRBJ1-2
TGTGCCAGCACCCCGGGCCGAAGCGGTGGCTACACCTTC
CASTPGRSGGYTF
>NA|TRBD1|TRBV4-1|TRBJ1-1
TGCGCCAGCAGCCAACTCAGGGGGTTGGGGAACACTGAAGCTTTCTTT
CASSQLRGLGNTEAFF
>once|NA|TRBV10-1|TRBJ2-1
TGCGCCAGCAGTGAGAGGGGACCCGATTACAATGAGCAGTTCTTC
CASSERGPDYNEQFF
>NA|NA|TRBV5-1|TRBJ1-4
TGCGCCAGCAGCTTAGGGACCTTAGGGGAAAAACTGTTTTTT
CASSLGTLGEKLFF
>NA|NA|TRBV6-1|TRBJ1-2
TGTGCCAGCAGTGAGGACACATTACTCTATGGCTACACCTTC
CASSEDTLLYGYTF
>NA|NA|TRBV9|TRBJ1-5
TGTGCCAGCAGCGTAGTTGGGGACGCTCAGCCCCAGCATTTT
CASSVVGDAQPQHF
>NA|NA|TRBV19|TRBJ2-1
TGTGCCAGTAGTATCGGGCGAAACAATGAGCAGTTCTTC
CASSIGRNNEQFF
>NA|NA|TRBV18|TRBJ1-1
TGTGCCAGCTCACGTGGGGCGGGAGACACTGAAGCTTTCTTT
CASSRGAGDTEAFF
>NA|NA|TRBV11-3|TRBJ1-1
TGTGCCAGCAGCGAGGGGTTCGAAGCTTTCTTT
CASSEGFEAFF
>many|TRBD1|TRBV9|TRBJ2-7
TGTGCCAGCAGCGTGAACAGGGGCAGCGAGCAGTACTTC
CASSVNRGSEQYF
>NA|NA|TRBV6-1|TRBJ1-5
TGTGCCAGCAGTGAACTCCCCTACAATCAGCCCCAGCATTTT
CASSELPYNQPQHF
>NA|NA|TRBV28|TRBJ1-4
TGTGCCAGCGGGGCGGGGGGTGAAAAACTGTTTTTT
CASGAGGEKLFF
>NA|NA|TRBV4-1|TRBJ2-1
TGCGCCAGCAGCCAAGACAGAGGGCAGGGGTACAATGAGCAGTTCTTC
CASSQDRGQGYNEQFF
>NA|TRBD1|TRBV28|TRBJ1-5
TGTGCCAGCAGTCTACTATCGACAGGGGCCGGTCAGCCCCAGCATTTT
CASSLLSTGAGQPQHF
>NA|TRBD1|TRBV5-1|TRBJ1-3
TGCGCCAGCAGCATCTCCGGGACAGAAGGAAACACCATATATTTT
CASSISGTEGNTIYF
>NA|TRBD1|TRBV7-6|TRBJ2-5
TGTGCCAGCAGCGGAACGACAGGGCAGGCGGCGACCCAGTACTTC
CASSGTTGQAATQYF
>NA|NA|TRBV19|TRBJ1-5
TGTGCCAGTAGTACAGGCGGGGCTATCGGCAATCAGCCCCAGCATTTT
CASSTGGAIGNQPQHF
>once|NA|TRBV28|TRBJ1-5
TGTGCCAGCAGTTTAATGGGCAGCAATCAGCCCCAGCATTTT
CASSLMGSNQPQHF